The rows below give T cell receptor beta chains drawn from one sample of a study of T cells in Graves' hyperthyroidism and ophthalmopathy. Via MiXCR, TCRdb re-called the multiplex PCR reads, giving one row per CDR3 protein. The sample lists approximately 610,000 distinct CDR3 sequences, 16% occurring once. Sequencing was carried out using blood. These receptors were collected from a woman between 18 and 29 years old with Graves' hyperthyroidism. CDR3s include the opening cysteine and the closing phenylalanine or tryptophan. The D gene is left open where the match is weak. Rows give clone size only sometimes, using once, few, many, or a class for an expanded clone.

j_call: TRBJ2-1; d_call: .; clone_size: many; v_call: TRBV12-3/TRBV12-4; cdr3_nt: TGTGCCAGCAGTTTGGTGGGGGGCATGAAGGGCAATGAGCAGTTCTTC; cdr3_aa: CASSLVGGMKGNEQFF
j_call: TRBJ1-4; d_call: .; clone_size: .; v_call: TRBV4-3; cdr3_nt: TGCGCCAGCAGCCTGTACAGGACCAATAATGAAAAACTGTTTTTT; cdr3_aa: CASSLYRTNNEKLFF
j_call: TRBJ1-2; d_call: TRBD1; clone_size: many; v_call: TRBV30; cdr3_nt: TGTGCCTGGAGCGGGGACAGGGACGGCTACACCTTC; cdr3_aa: CAWSGDRDGYTF
j_call: TRBJ1-2; d_call: TRBD1; clone_size: many; v_call: TRBV7-2; cdr3_nt: TGTGCCAGCAGCGGTGAGACAGGGAACTATGGCTACACCTTC; cdr3_aa: CASSGETGNYGYTF
j_call: TRBJ2-7; d_call: TRBD2; clone_size: many; v_call: TRBV7-2; cdr3_nt: TGTGCCAGCAGCTTAGGAGGGAGGGCAGGTTCCTACGAGCAGTACTTC; cdr3_aa: CASSLGGRAGSYEQYF
j_call: TRBJ1-6; d_call: .; clone_size: few; v_call: TRBV5-1; cdr3_nt: TGCGCCAGCAGCCCCGGCCCTCGCGGGGCGGGAGGGGAGTCACCCCTCCACTTT; cdr3_aa: CASSPGPRGAGGESPLHF
j_call: TRBJ2-7; d_call: .; clone_size: once; v_call: TRBV5-5; cdr3_nt: TGTGCCAGCAGCCGAGAGGCTCCAACCTACGAGCAGTACTTC; cdr3_aa: CASSREAPTYEQYF
j_call: TRBJ2-5; d_call: .; clone_size: .; v_call: TRBV7-9; cdr3_nt: TGTGTCAGCAGCTCCCGGGCTGTAATGGAGACCCAGTACTTC; cdr3_aa: CVSSSRAVMETQYF
j_call: TRBJ2-1; d_call: TRBD1; clone_size: few; v_call: TRBV5-1; cdr3_nt: TGCGCCAGCAGCTGTACAGGGGGCGGATCCTACAATGAGCAGTTCTTC; cdr3_aa: CASSCTGGGSYNEQFF
j_call: TRBJ1-3; d_call: .; clone_size: .; v_call: TRBV12-3/TRBV12-4; cdr3_nt: TGTGCCAGCAGAGCCTCAGGGTTCTCTGGAAACACCATATATTTT; cdr3_aa: CASRASGFSGNTIYF
j_call: TRBJ1-2; d_call: .; clone_size: many; v_call: TRBV18; cdr3_nt: TGTGCCAGCTCACCACCGACGCCCAAGGCGTATGGCTACACCTTC; cdr3_aa: CASSPPTPKAYGYTF
j_call: TRBJ2-7; d_call: .; clone_size: .; v_call: TRBV4-1; cdr3_nt: TGCGCCAGCAGCTCGGGCGTATCGCCGACCTACGAGCAGTACTTC; cdr3_aa: CASSSGVSPTYEQYF
j_call: TRBJ2-7; d_call: .; clone_size: .; v_call: TRBV20-1; cdr3_nt: TGCAGTGCTAGCCTGCAAACTAGCTCCAGCTCCTACGAGCAGTACTTC; cdr3_aa: CSASLQTSSSSYEQYF
j_call: TRBJ2-7; d_call: .; clone_size: .; v_call: TRBV15; cdr3_nt: TGTGCCACCAGCAGAAAAACAGGGAGGCACGAGCAGTACTTC; cdr3_aa: CATSRKTGRHEQYF
j_call: TRBJ1-4; d_call: TRBD1; clone_size: many; v_call: TRBV20-1; cdr3_nt: TGCAGTGCCCCTCAGGGGGCGAGCGAAAAACTGTTTTTT; cdr3_aa: CSAPQGASEKLFF
j_call: TRBJ2-7; d_call: .; clone_size: many; v_call: TRBV7-8; cdr3_nt: TGTGCCAGCAGCTTTAGCGAAGCCTACGAGCAGTACTTC; cdr3_aa: CASSFSEAYEQYF
j_call: TRBJ2-1; d_call: .; clone_size: many; v_call: TRBV28; cdr3_nt: TGTGCCAGCAGCCCCCCCGACGGCTCATACAATGAGCAGTTCTTC; cdr3_aa: CASSPPDGSYNEQFF
j_call: TRBJ2-7; d_call: .; clone_size: once; v_call: TRBV28; cdr3_nt: TGTGCCAGCAGTTTATACCGACACGCTGGGGGCTCCTACGAGCAGTACTTC; cdr3_aa: CASSLYRHAGGSYEQYF
j_call: TRBJ1-5; d_call: .; clone_size: .; v_call: TRBV19; cdr3_nt: TGTGCCAGTAGTGTTACAACAGGGACGAACAATCAGCCCCAGCATTTT; cdr3_aa: CASSVTTGTNNQPQHF
j_call: TRBJ2-7; d_call: TRBD1; clone_size: many; v_call: TRBV6-2/TRBV6-3; cdr3_nt: TGTGCCAGCAGTTACTCGCCAGGGACAGGGGGCGTCGAGCAGTACTTC; cdr3_aa: CASSYSPGTGGVEQYF
j_call: TRBJ2-2; d_call: TRBD2; clone_size: many; v_call: TRBV3-1; cdr3_nt: TGTGCCAGCAGCCAACTCGGTGCGGGGGCGAACACCGGGGAGCTGTTTTTT; cdr3_aa: CASSQLGAGANTGELFF
j_call: TRBJ2-3; d_call: .; clone_size: .; v_call: TRBV4-1; cdr3_nt: TGCGCCAGCAGCCAAGATCCGCTCGCGGATACGCAGTATTTT; cdr3_aa: CASSQDPLADTQYF
j_call: TRBJ1-5; d_call: TRBD1; clone_size: few; v_call: TRBV7-2; cdr3_nt: TGTGCCAGCAGCTCCGGGACAGGGGGAGGGACCCAGCCCCAGCATTTT; cdr3_aa: CASSSGTGGGTQPQHF
j_call: TRBJ2-1; d_call: .; clone_size: many; v_call: TRBV7-3; cdr3_nt: TGTGCCAGCAGCTTATCAGCGGGTTACTCCTACAATGAGCAGTTCTTC; cdr3_aa: CASSLSAGYSYNEQFF
j_call: TRBJ2-2; d_call: .; clone_size: few; v_call: TRBV28; cdr3_nt: TGTGCCAGCAGACCCGGACTCCCGACCGGGGAGCTGTTTTTT; cdr3_aa: CASRPGLPTGELFF
j_call: TRBJ2-6; d_call: .; clone_size: few; v_call: TRBV24-1; cdr3_nt: TGTGCCACCAGTGACTGGGACACAGTCTCTGGGGCCAACGTCCTGACTTTC; cdr3_aa: CATSDWDTVSGANVLTF
j_call: TRBJ1-2; d_call: .; clone_size: .; v_call: TRBV7-9; cdr3_nt: TGTGCCAGCAGCTTACAGACAGTGACCTATGGCTACACCTTC; cdr3_aa: CASSLQTVTYGYTF
j_call: TRBJ2-3; d_call: TRBD2; clone_size: few; v_call: TRBV5-1; cdr3_nt: TGCGCCAGCAGCTCGGGACTAGCGGGATACACAGATACGCAGTATTTT; cdr3_aa: CASSSGLAGYTDTQYF
j_call: TRBJ2-5; d_call: TRBD2; clone_size: .; v_call: TRBV20-1; cdr3_nt: TGCAGTGCTGATAGACTAGCGGGAGTACTCGGGACCCAGTACTTC; cdr3_aa: CSADRLAGVLGTQYF
j_call: TRBJ1-2; d_call: .; clone_size: .; v_call: TRBV5-1; cdr3_nt: TGCGCCAGCAGCCGGGACAAAAACTATGGCTACACCTTC; cdr3_aa: CASSRDKNYGYTF
j_call: TRBJ1-1; d_call: .; clone_size: many; v_call: TRBV6-1; cdr3_nt: TGTGCCAGCAGTAATTCGAGAGAAGCTTTCTTT; cdr3_aa: CASSNSREAFF
j_call: TRBJ2-7; d_call: .; clone_size: .; v_call: TRBV18; cdr3_nt: TGTGCCAGCTCAGGGTCAAGCAAGGCCTACGAGCAGTACTTC; cdr3_aa: CASSGSSKAYEQYF
j_call: TRBJ1-5; d_call: .; clone_size: few; v_call: TRBV6-1; cdr3_nt: TGTGCCAGCAGTGAAGCGCGGCAGGGCGGTTGGGGCAATCAGCCCCAGCATTTT; cdr3_aa: CASSEARQGGWGNQPQHF